Listed below are T cell receptor beta chains from one sample, sequenced in a study of blood T cell repertoires in COVID-19. Libraries were prepared by immunoSEQ multiplex PCR; TCRdb keeps only in-frame clonotypes and omits some of them. The sample gives 100,000 to 120,000 clones, 82% of which show up once; approximately 15% is in the top ten. Sequencing was carried out using peripheral blood. All receptors derive from a woman in her sixties or seventies with acute or convalescent COVID-19. The CDR3 runs from the conserved cysteine through the conserved F or W. Each record gives: J gene, V gene, D gene, CDR3 protein. D genes are given only for firm matches.

TRBJ1-1	TRBV4-2	TRBD1	CASSQPWTGMDQMNTEAFF
TRBJ2-1	TRBV7-7	NA	CASSYDRTLYNEQFF
TRBJ1-4	TRBV15	TRBD1	CATSRGGQGGGKLFF
TRBJ2-1	TRBV3-1/TRBV3-2	NA	CASSQDAGEQFF
TRBJ2-5	TRBV11-2	NA	CASNFGETQYF
TRBJ2-3	TRBV6-5	NA	CASGGATDTQYF
TRBJ2-2	TRBV5-1	NA	CASSSTQGTGELFF
TRBJ1-2	TRBV5-1	NA	CASTWGGEDYGYTF
TRBJ2-2	TRBV12-5	NA	CASGLSGNTGELFF
TRBJ2-1	TRBV19	TRBD1	CASSIGTGRNEQFF
TRBJ1-4	TRBV2	NA	CATQGYVNEKLFF
TRBJ2-7	TRBV5-4	NA	CASTKAAGAGEQYF
TRBJ1-1	TRBV6-2/TRBV6-3	NA	CASSYGGVAEAFF
TRBJ1-6	TRBV30	NA	CAWSVRAGNSPLHF
TRBJ2-3	TRBV19	NA	CASSIGRSTDTQYF
TRBJ1-2	TRBV5-1	NA	CASSLEGVLAYGYTF
TRBJ1-4	TRBV7-2	NA	CASSLAVGRVFF
TRBJ1-4	TRBV2	TRBD1	CASSDRGQEKLFF
TRBJ2-7	TRBV28	TRBD1	CASSLFGTVSYEQYF
TRBJ2-5	TRBV7-8	TRBD2	CASSFRGWTSGGRGETQYF
TRBJ2-7	TRBV19	TRBD1	CASAPDRTVEQYF
TRBJ2-4	TRBV28	TRBD1	CASKRRAGGPAKNIQYF
TRBJ2-2	TRBV6-1	NA	CASSERESGELFF
TRBJ1-6	TRBV3-1/TRBV3-2	NA	CASSPRRIPYNSPLHF
TRBJ2-2	TRBV3-1/TRBV3-2	NA	CASSLGGAGELFF
TRBJ2-5	TRBV11-3	NA	CASSLGFFETQYF
TRBJ1-1	TRBV4-2	TRBD1	CASSQDRQGLGGAFF
TRBJ2-7	TRBV5-1	TRBD1	CASRDRQGARYEQYF
TRBJ1-1	TRBV19	NA	CASSMSGDNTEAFF
TRBJ2-3	TRBV5-1	NA	CASMRGDLTDTQYF
TRBJ2-2	TRBV5-1	TRBD2	CASSRTSGDTGELFF
TRBJ2-3	TRBV2	NA	CARQPGDSTDTQYF
TRBJ2-2	TRBV7-6	TRBD1	CASSLESGTANTGELFF
TRBJ2-5	TRBV11-2	NA	CASGKGVQETQYF
TRBJ2-7	TRBV11-2	TRBD1	CASSLGGTVSYEQYF
TRBJ2-7	TRBV5-6	TRBD1	CASNQYRGLEQYF
TRBJ2-1	TRBV5-4	TRBD2	CASSLVSAGGNNEQFF
TRBJ1-5	TRBV4-2	TRBD1	CASSQSWDRGDQPQHF
TRBJ1-6	TRBV6-5	TRBD1	CASSMGQGFRSPLHF
TRBJ2-1	TRBV11-3	NA	CASSFRSGRGQFF
TRBJ2-5	TRBV5-6	NA	CASSLAARQETQYF
TRBJ1-2	TRBV27	NA	CASSSRGTFNYGYTF
TRBJ2-2	TRBV4-2	TRBD1	CASSSPSGQGSSNTGELFF
TRBJ2-5	TRBV5-1	TRBD1	CASSWTGGEETQYF
TRBJ2-7	TRBV5-6	NA	CASSPMDTDSREQYF
TRBJ2-3	TRBV7-9	TRBD2	CASSQGRGADTQYF
TRBJ1-2	TRBV28	TRBD1	CASRYRGGDGYTF
TRBJ2-7	TRBV9	NA	CASSVSSGSSYEQYF
TRBJ1-1	TRBV7-2	NA	CASSLWGPTEAFF
TRBJ1-1	TRBV10-3	NA	CAISARENTEAFF
TRBJ1-5	TRBV19	NA	CASAVGQTNNQPQHF
TRBJ2-7	TRBV12-3/TRBV12-4	NA	CASSAEDEQYF
TRBJ2-7	TRBV30	TRBD2	CAWSGGLAQHEQYF
TRBJ2-2	TRBV7-9	NA	CASMAAAGSYRGELFF
TRBJ2-2	TRBV5-5	TRBD2	CASSTRLAGATTGELFF